A single sample gave rise to the 18 T cell receptor beta chains below, sequenced in a study of blood T cell repertoires in COVID-19. TCRdb keeps only in-frame clones here, not all; method: immunoSEQ multiplex PCR. The repertoire includes around 250,000 clones, roughly nine tenths of them detected once, and approximately 6.2% sits in the top ten. Sequenced sample: peripheral blood. These TCRs come from a man in his fifties or sixties with acute or convalescent COVID-19.

V gene TRBV7-2 combines with J gene TRBJ1-2, with D maybe TRBD1 (6 bases). Trimming took 5 bases from V and 8 from J, leaving 18 bases between them. CDR3 length equals 14 residues. Germline-derived CDR1 and CDR2 are SGHTA and FQGNSA. CDR3 loop: CASSTGTRGEGYTF. The CDR3 DNA reads as TGTGCCAGCAGCACCGGGACACGCGGTGAGGGCTACACCTTC.

This chain's CDR3 is CASSEELGRGGTEQYF. The CDR3, as DNA: TGTGCCAGCAGTGAAGAACTAGGGAGAGGGGGCACCGAGCAGTACTTC. The V and J genes are TRBV25-1 and TRBJ2-7, with 7 bases fitting TRBD1. V shed 2 bases and J 6 bases; nucleotides not matched to a gene: 13. CDR3 length: 16 residues. Germline CDR1 and CDR2: MGHDK and SYGVNS.

The chain combines TRBV7-2 with TRBJ2-5; D is possibly TRBD2 (6 bases). Germline loops: CDR1 SGHTA, CDR2 FQGNSA. The CDR3 covers 12 residues. V was trimmed by 6 bases and J by 4 bases, leaving 9 bases between them. The CDR3 nucleotides read TGTGCCAGCAGTCCGGGAGTAGAGACCCAGTACTTC. Translating it yields CASSPGVETQYF.

The chain links TRBV9 to TRBJ2-7, with D perhaps TRBD2 (5 bases). Deletions cut 4 bases from V and 5 bases from J, with 19 bases between. Germline CDR1 and CDR2: SGDLS and YYNGEE. CDR3 size: 15 residues. This CDR3 reads CASSFPPGIPDEQYF. The CDR3 DNA sequence: TGTGCCAGCAGCTTCCCCCCCGGGATCCCGGACGAGCAGTACTTC.

The chain has TRBV7-6 and TRBJ1-4; D may be TRBD1 (6 bases). CDR3 length: 15 residues. With 4 bases removed from V and 8 bases from J, the gap between germline ends came to 17 bases. CDR1 SGHVS and CDR2 FNYEAQ come from the germline V gene. The CDR3, as DNA: TGTGCCAGCAGCTCTCAGCAGGGGTCGGGGGAAAAACTGTTTTTT. Translated: CASSSQQGSGEKLFF. The entire variable domain, with the rest obtained from reference TRBV7-6 and TRBJ1-4, is as follows: GAGVSQSPRYKVTKRGQDVALRCDPISGHVSLYWYRQALGQGPEFLTYFNYEAQQDKSGLPNDRFSAERPEGSISTLTIQRTEQRDSAMYRCASSSQQGSGEKLFFGSGTQLSVL.

This chain uses TRBV5-1 with TRBJ2-1; possible D gene TRBD1, 5 bases. The germline V gene has CDR1 SGHRS and CDR2 YFSETQ. The CDR3 is 16 amino acids. The V and J ends lost 0 bases and 5 bases respectively, with 15 bases between them. CDR3: CASSLGGRAGHNEQFF. The CDR3 DNA follows: TGCGCCAGCAGCTTGGGGGGCAGGGCCGGACACAATGAGCAGTTCTTC. The complete variable domain, with remaining parts taken from reference TRBV5-1 and TRBJ2-1, reads KAGVTQTPRYLIKTRGQQVTLSCSPISGHRSVSWYQQTPGQGLQFLFEYFSETQRNKGNFPGRFSGRQFSNSRSEMNVSTLELGDSALYLCASSLGGRAGHNEQFFGPGTRLTVL.

V gene TRBV28 combines with J gene TRBJ1-2; D is perhaps TRBD1 (6 bases). CDR1 and CDR2 from the germline V gene are MDHEN and SYDVKM. This CDR3 comprises 14 residues. V dropped 1 base and J dropped 13 bases, with 19 bases sitting between them. The CDR3 DNA reads as TGTGCCAGCAGTTTATATGGTCGGGACAAGGCGTTCACCTTC. Translation: CASSLYGRDKAFTF.

This chain uses TRBV4-3 with TRBJ2-7; D remains ambiguous. The CDR3 is 16 residues long. Germline lookup yields CDR1 LGHNA and CDR2 YSLEER. The V end lost 0 bases, the J end lost 7 bases, and 19 bases lay between the germline ends. CDR3 bases: TGCGCCAGCAGCCAAGATATCCAAGGAGTGGGTAGTGAGCAGTACTTC. This sequence encodes CASSQDIQGVGSEQYF.

The chain is built from TRBV11-2 and TRBJ2-1; 7 bases line up with TRBD2. The CDR3 is 13 residues long. Germline V gives CDR1 SGHAT, CDR2 FQNNGV. The J segment lost 10 bases and the V segment lost 5 bases, leaving 8 bases of the junction unmatched. The CDR3: CASSGRGEGEQFF. Here the CDR3 DNA reads TGTGCCAGCAGCGGCCGGGGGGAAGGGGAGCAGTTCTTC.

V gene TRBV7-2 combines with J gene TRBJ1-2; 7 bases are shared with TRBD1. The junction had 11 bases not matched to a gene; V was cut back by 4 bases and J by 6 bases. This CDR3 is built from 15 residues. Germline V gives CDR1 SGHTA, CDR2 FQGNSA. The DNA of the CDR3 is TGTGCCAGCAGCTCGACAGGGCGGAGGATCGATGGCTACACCTTC. Its translation: CASSSTGRRIDGYTF.

This clone appeared a single time. The chain employs TRBV18 and TRBJ2-5, with no clear D. V lost 0 bases and J lost 5, with 10 bases in between. The V gene's germline CDR1 is KGHSH and CDR2 LQKENI. The CDR3 length is 14 residues. For the CDR3, the DNA is TGTGCCAGCTCACCACCGTCAGCGCGGGAGACCCAGTACTTC. Its protein is CASSPPSARETQYF.

The chain carries TRBV28 and TRBJ1-4; D possibly corresponds to TRBD1 (5 bases). V was clipped by 7 bases and J by 8 bases, with 14 bases between them. Looked up from germline, CDR1 is MDHEN and CDR2 is SYDVKM. This CDR3 is built from 13 residues. This CDR3 is CASNTIRGEKLFF. CDR3 nucleotides: TGTGCCAGCAATACCATCCGGGGGGAAAAACTGTTTTTT.

The chain combines TRBV6-4 with TRBJ2-7; D is ambiguous. The germline V and J ends were trimmed by 0 bases and 2 bases, with 8 bases remaining between them. Germline CDR1 reads MRHNA; CDR2 reads SNTAGT. The CDR3 has 14 amino acids. DNA of the CDR3: TGTGCCAGCAGTGACTCGAATGGGCCCTACGAGCAGTACTTC. It translates to CASSDSNGPYEQYF.

This CDR3 reads CASSSRTGGLTGANVLTF. In DNA, the CDR3 is TGTGCCAGCAGCAGCCGGACAGGGGGTTTAACTGGGGCCAACGTCCTGACTTTC. The rearrangement links TRBV7-3 to TRBJ2-6; 10 nucleotides align to TRBD1. The germline V gene encodes CDR1 SGHTA and CDR2 FQGTGA. This CDR3 is 18 amino acids long. With V trimmed by 5 bases and J by 2 bases, 9 bases remained unmatched.

This sequence joins TRBV14 and TRBJ2-5; TRBD2 agrees at 10 bases. The CDR3 is 17 amino acids. The germline V gene has CDR1 SGHDN and CDR2 FVKESK. Unmatched junction bases numbered 9, after V lost 3 bases and J lost 2 bases. The CDR3 nucleotides read TGTGCCAGCAGCCATTTCACCGGACTAGCGGATCAAGAGACCCAGTACTTC. Protein sequence: CASSHFTGLADQETQYF.

CDR3 loop: CSVVDRVGGYTF. The DNA for the CDR3 is TGCAGCGTTGTGGACAGGGTTGGTGGCTACACCTTC. The chain employs TRBV29-1 and TRBJ1-2; TRBD1 aligns across 8 bases. Germline CDR1 and CDR2: SQVTM and ANQGSEA. CDR3 size: 12 residues. J was trimmed by 7 bases and V by 4 bases; bases with no gene match: 5.

The V gene is TRBV27, the J gene TRBJ2-7; 7 nucleotides agree with TRBD1. The CDR3 is 12 residues long. Looked up from germline, CDR1 is MNHEY and CDR2 is SMNVEV (reference sequence). The J segment lost 1 base and the V segment lost 8 bases, leaving 2 bases of the junction unmatched. The CDR3 region has the DNA TGTGCCAGCGGGACAGTTTCCTACGAGCAGTACTTC. Protein sequence: CASGTVSYEQYF.

This chain connects TRBV20-1 to TRBJ1-2, with unresolved D. Trimming removed 2 bases at V and 6 bases at J, with 7 bases between. This CDR3 is built from 11 residues. Germline V gene sequence: CDR1 DFQATT, CDR2 SNEGSKA (reference sequence). The CDR3 region is CSARIQNGYTF. In DNA, the CDR3 is TGCAGTGCTAGAATTCAAAATGGCTACACCTTC.